Many counts were recorded for the clone carrying this T cell receptor (beta chain). One entry per CDR3 protein results from TCRdb running MiXCR on the 5' RACE reads. The top ten clones hold under 3.5% of a sample with just under 65,000 distinct CDR3 sequences, about 20% of them seen once. CDR1 SQVTM and CDR2 ANQGSEA come from the germline V gene. This CDR3 region has 19 residues. V shed 4 bases, J shed 7 bases, and the junction held 27 bases outside the gene matches. The receptor comes from a female donor with breast cancer. What was sequenced was memory CD4+ T cells sorted from a lymph node. Subset in this sample: memory CD4+ T cells, CD4+CD45RO+CD25-. The gene calls are TRBV29-1 and TRBJ1-1; TRBD1 aligns across 7 bases. This CDR3 is CSVASNRGTLTFRRGEAFF. The DNA for the CDR3 is TGCAGCGTTGCAAGCAACAGGGGAACCCTTACCTTCCGACGGGGTGAAGCTTTCTTT. The full variable domain, completed using reference TRBV29-1 and TRBJ1-1, is SAVISQKPSRDICQRGTSLTIQCQVDSQVTMMFWYRQQPGQSLTLIATANQGSEATYESGFVIDKFPISRPNLTFSTLTVSNMSPEDSSIYLCSVASNRGTLTFRRGEAFFGQGTRLTVV.